Listed below are T cell receptor beta chains from one sample, sequenced in a study of T cell responses to AZD1222 COVID-19 vaccine. The repertoire was sequenced with immunoSEQ multiplex PCR; TCRdb's copy has only in-frame clones and lacks some. The sample lists some 120,000 clones, around 90% seen once, with 4.5% to 7% in the top ten. The source was peripheral blood, collected 28 days after the second AZD1222 dose. The origin of the receptors is an adult who received the AZD1222 COVID-19 vaccine. CDR3s include the opening cysteine and the closing phenylalanine or tryptophan.

j_call v_call cdr3_aa
TRBJ2-2 TRBV7-2 CASSFISSGELFF
TRBJ1-6 TRBV21-1 CASTTRGSPSPLHF
TRBJ1-2 TRBV6-1 CASSDRARRVHYGYTF
TRBJ2-2 TRBV10-3 CAITGLAGPSGTGELFF
TRBJ2-3 TRBV7-2 CASSPGQGSQYF
TRBJ2-3 TRBV6-1 CASSEEEGPRPDTQYF
TRBJ2-3 TRBV4-3 CASSQELRTDTQYF
TRBJ1-6 TRBV5-4 CASSPAGESSPLHF
TRBJ1-4 TRBV9 CASSVHGGLTEKLFF
TRBJ1-6 TRBV7-6 CASSYTDFGNSPLHF
TRBJ1-5 TRBV11-2 CASRLGRGAQPQHF
TRBJ1-1 TRBV15 CATSSRQGSRGAFF
TRBJ2-3 TRBV5-1 CASSLEGGSGTDTQYF
TRBJ1-6 TRBV5-6 CASRWGNYSPLHF
TRBJ2-2 TRBV15 CATSRLAAHTGELFF
TRBJ2-5 TRBV7-9 CASSWNRDFPETQYF
TRBJ1-2 TRBV29-1 CSASGRNYGYTF
TRBJ1-3 TRBV7-9 CASSLGVSGNTIYF
TRBJ2-6 TRBV5-4 CASSLSTFSGANVLTF
TRBJ2-2 TRBV7-6 CASSLAGRGIGTGELFF
TRBJ2-7 TRBV5-1 CASSTRATGGNEQYF
TRBJ1-3 TRBV5-1 CASRSGTGTYGTIYF
TRBJ2-1 TRBV5-1 CASSSDNYNEQFF
TRBJ2-7 TRBV20-1 CSASRETSGRHEQYF
TRBJ2-3 TRBV4-1 CASSLATVGLVYPQYF
TRBJ1-6 TRBV5-6 CASSFGFRISYNSPLHF
TRBJ2-7 TRBV7-9 CASSLDSAEQYF
TRBJ1-4 TRBV5-1 CASSLGRGREKLFF
TRBJ2-1 TRBV12-5 CASGRDHEQFF
TRBJ2-1 TRBV11-3 CASSLMSSEDEQFF
TRBJ1-1 TRBV6-5 CASSRKGDTEAFF
TRBJ1-2 TRBV2 CASREIGYTF